These 28 T cell receptor beta chains were all obtained from the same sample, sequenced in a study of blood T cell repertoires in COVID-19. Measured with immunoSEQ multiplex PCR; TCRdb has only the in-frame clones, and not every one. This table holds hundreds of thousands of clones, 80% to 90% found once. Sequenced: PBMCs or T cells enriched from blood (not recorded which). Receptors were obtained from a man aged 25-45 years who had recovered from COVID-19.

In its sample, this clone was seen once. The chain links TRBV2 to TRBJ2-1, with TRBD2 matching over 10 bases. The CDR3 covers 15 residues. The trim removed 2 bases at V and 8 bases at J, leaving 6 bases unmatched. From germline, CDR1 is SNHLY and CDR2 FYNNEI. This CDR3 reads CASSEYLAGVDEQFF. Written as DNA, the CDR3 is TGTGCCAGCAGTGAATATCTAGCGGGAGTGGATGAGCAGTTCTTC.

The V and J genes are TRBV24-1 and TRBJ2-1, with D possibly being TRBD2 (6 bases). The CDR3 covers 14 residues. Trimming cost V 5 bases and J 8 bases, with 15 bases left between them. Per germline, CDR1 KGHDR and CDR2 SFDVKD. CDR3 DNA sequence: TGTGCCACCAGTGGGGCGGGGCCGTGGGATGAGCAGTTCTTC. Its translation is CATSGAGPWDEQFF.

This clone was counted once. The chain couples TRBV5-8 to TRBJ1-1; no clear D. Trimming stripped 0 bases from V and 3 bases from J, with 6 bases between. This CDR3 spans 13 amino acids. CDR1 and CDR2 from the germline V gene are SGHTS and YDEGEE. The CDR3 DNA sequence: TGTGCCAGCAGCTTGGAGAGGGACACTGAAGCTTTCTTT. Residues: CASSLERDTEAFF.

This rearrangement joins TRBV6-1 to TRBJ1-6, with D hard to call. This CDR3 is 15 amino acids long. Trimming removed 0 bases from V and 10 bases from J, with 13 bases in between. In germline, CDR1 is MNHNS, CDR2 SASEGT. The CDR3 protein is CASSEAAVSFSPLHF. In DNA form, the CDR3 reads TGTGCCAGCAGTGAAGCGGCCGTTAGCTTCTCACCCCTCCACTTT.

The rearrangement uses TRBV10-1 and TRBJ1-4, with 8 bases aligning to TRBD1. With V trimmed by 7 bases and J by 8 bases, 6 bases remained unmatched. The CDR3 spans 13 residues. Germline V gives CDR1 WNHNN, CDR2 SYGVQD (reference sequence). Here the CDR3 reads CASKGQVREKLFF. The CDR3 DNA follows: TGCGCCAGCAAGGGACAGGTGAGGGAAAAACTGTTTTTT.

The genes are TRBV11-2 and TRBJ1-5, with D maybe TRBD1 (6 bases). The V and J ends lost 0 bases and 1 base respectively, with 13 bases between them. The CDR3 length is 17 residues. Germline loops: CDR1 SGHAT, CDR2 FQNNGV. CDR3 bases: TGTGCCAGCAGCTTAGACGGGGGGGCGATAAGCAATCAGCCCCAGCATTTT. Residues: CASSLDGGAISNQPQHF.

The rearrangement links TRBV4-1 to TRBJ1-6; 9 nucleotides agree with TRBD1. Per germline, CDR1 MGHRA and CDR2 YSYEKL. The V and J ends lost 4 bases and 7 bases, in that order; junction bases with no gene match: 8. The CDR3 length is 16 residues. The CDR3, as DNA: TGCGCCAGCAGCCCCCAGACAGGGGGAGGGAATTCACCCCTCCACTTT. This gives the protein CASSPQTGGGNSPLHF.

This chain uses TRBV19 with TRBJ1-2; D is ambiguous. The germline CDR1 and CDR2 sequences are LNHDA and SQIVND (reference sequence). The CDR3 runs 14 residues. V gave up 9 bases and J gave up 4 bases, with 18 bases separating them. CDR3 bases: TGTGCCAGCAAACAAGAAGGGAGTCTCTATGGCTACACCTTC. Translating it yields CASKQEGSLYGYTF.

The chain has TRBV30 and TRBJ2-7; D not certain. Germline-derived CDR1 and CDR2 are GTSNPN and SVGIG (reference sequence). The CDR3 is 11 amino acids. Trimming removed 8 bases at V and 6 bases at J, with 14 bases between. The CDR3 bases are TGTGCCAGCCAGTCGGGTGGCGAGCAGTACTTC. This translates into CASQSGGEQYF.

The V and J genes are TRBV2 and TRBJ1-2; 7 bases match TRBD1. Trimming at V came to 9 bases and at J to 2 bases, leaving 9 bases not matched to a gene. CDR3 size: 14 residues. The V gene's germline CDR1 is SNHLY and CDR2 FYNNEI. This CDR3 reads CAREPQGQNYGYTF. Here the CDR3 DNA reads TGTGCCAGAGAGCCACAGGGACAGAACTATGGCTACACCTTC.

This chain links TRBV30 with TRBJ2-6; D might be TRBD2 (5 bases). The germline gives CDR1 GTSNPN, CDR2 SVGIG (reference sequence). This CDR3 has 15 amino acids. The V gene lost 2 bases and the J gene lost 5 bases, with 13 bases spanning the gap. The CDR3 loop is CAWSPRSGWANVLTF. CDR3 bases: TGTGCCTGGAGTCCCCGCAGCGGATGGGCCAACGTCCTGACTTTC.

V gene TRBV19 combines with J gene TRBJ2-2, with TRBD1 matching over 7 bases. The CDR3 runs to 14 residues. Germline lookup yields CDR1 LNHDA and CDR2 SQIVND (reference sequence). The V segment lost 1 base and the J segment 6 bases; nucleotides outside the gene matches: 2. The CDR3: CASSIVRGPGELFF. In DNA, the CDR3 is TGTGCCAGTAGTATAGTAAGGGGGCCCGGGGAGCTGTTTTTT.

The chain couples TRBV7-9 to TRBJ2-1, with 11 nucleotides matching TRBD2. The germline V gene encodes CDR1 SEHNR and CDR2 FQNEAQ (reference sequence). V dropped 1 base and J dropped 2; count of bases not matched to a gene: 4. CDR3 length: 17 amino acids. This CDR3 reads CASSLGGTSGTYNEQFF. In DNA form, the CDR3 reads TGTGCCAGCAGCTTAGGTGGGACTAGCGGAACCTACAATGAGCAGTTCTTC. The full variable domain, rest sourced from reference TRBV7-9 and TRBJ2-1, is DTGVSQNPRHKITKRGQNVTFRCDPISEHNRLYWYRQTLGQGPEFLTYFQNEAQLEKSRLLSDRFSAERPKGSFSTLEIQRTEQGDSAMYLCASSLGGTSGTYNEQFFGPGTRLTVL.

The rearrangement joins TRBV19 to TRBJ2-2; 10 positions agree with TRBD1. The ends lost 7 bases at V and 4 bases at J; junction bases unmatched: 3. Germline-derived CDR1 and CDR2 are LNHDA and SQIVND (reference sequence). This CDR3 region has 14 residues. As DNA, the CDR3 is TGTGCCAGTACCGGGACAGGGGTCACCGGGGAGCTGTTTTTT. Protein sequence: CASTGTGVTGELFF.

The rearrangement joins TRBV19 to TRBJ2-7, with D unresolved. Germline CDR1 is LNHDA and CDR2 is SQIVND (reference sequence). The CDR3 is 12 amino acids. V lost 3 bases and J lost 6, with 9 bases in between. CDR3 DNA sequence: TGTGCCAGTAGTATCTCCGGCGGCGAGCAGTACTTC. This codes for CASSISGGEQYF.

The CDR3 coding sequence is TGCGCCAGCAGCCAAGATCTAGTGGGGCTACCCTACAATGAGCAGTTCTTC. The encoded protein is CASSQDLVGLPYNEQFF. The chain employs TRBV4-3 and TRBJ2-1, with D maybe TRBD1 (5 bases). CDR3 length equals 17 residues. Per germline, CDR1 LGHNA and CDR2 YSLEER. The ends were cut back, 0 bases at V and 2 bases at J, with 14 bases in the middle.

The chain combines TRBV6-5 with TRBJ1-4; 10 nucleotides align to TRBD1. With 4 bases clipped from V and 13 bases from J, the junction kept 6 bases outside the gene matches. Germline CDR1 reads MNHEY; CDR2 reads SVGAGI. The CDR3 covers 13 residues. The CDR3 sequence is CASSSRTGGRLFF. CDR3 DNA sequence: TGTGCCAGCAGTTCCCGGACAGGGGGACGACTGTTTTTT.

This sequence joins TRBV19 and TRBJ1-4; no clear D. This CDR3 is 13 amino acids long. In germline, CDR1 is LNHDA, CDR2 SQIVND (reference sequence). V was cut by 1 base and J by 5 bases, with 5 bases left in between. CDR3 nucleotides: TGTGCCAGTAGTATAGGCGGGAATGAAAAACTGTTTTTT. Encoded protein: CASSIGGNEKLFF. The variable domain in full, with the rest retrieved from reference TRBV19 and TRBJ1-4, is DGGITQSPKYLFRKEGQNVTLSCEQNLNHDAMYWYRQDPGQGLRLIYYSQIVNDFQKGDIAEGYSVSREKKESFPLTVTSAQKNPTAFYLCASSIGGNEKLFFGSGTQLSVL.

The chain combines TRBV25-1 with TRBJ1-2; 9 positions agree with TRBD1. The CDR3 has 14 amino acids. Germline trimming cut 7 bases from V and 7 bases from J; bases unmatched to any gene: 10. Per the germline V gene, CDR1 is MGHDK and CDR2 is SYGVNS. The CDR3 region is CASTGQGLSRGYTF. The CDR3 coding sequence is TGTGCCAGCACCGGACAGGGGCTGAGTCGTGGCTACACCTTC.

The chain combines TRBV5-8 with TRBJ1-1; 7 bases are a match to TRBD1. Trimming removed 1 base from V and 4 bases from J; junction bases left unmatched: 4. Looked up from germline, CDR1 is SGHTS and CDR2 is YDEGEE. The CDR3 spans 14 residues. The CDR3 bases are TGTGCCAGCAGCTTGAGGGGGCGCGGCACTGAAGCTTTCTTT. Its translation is CASSLRGRGTEAFF.

The genes are TRBV11-3 and TRBJ2-3; no definite D call. Deletions cut 0 bases from V and 2 bases from J, with 9 bases between. Germline V gene sequence: CDR1 SGHNT, CDR2 YENEEA. The CDR3 has 15 amino acids. In nucleotides, the CDR3 is TGTGCCAGCAGCTTAGATCGGAGAGACACAGATACGCAGTATTTT. Protein product: CASSLDRRDTDTQYF.

Comments on this clone: Other DNA sequences from this sample encode an identical CDR3 as well. This chain joins TRBV11-2 and TRBJ2-3; no definite D call. Trimming shortened V by 5 bases and J by 2 bases, and 8 bases separated the two germline ends. The V gene's germline CDR1 is SGHAT and CDR2 FQNNGV. The CDR3 totals 13 residues. CDR3 DNA: TGTGCCAGCAGCCCTGACTTCACAGATACGCAGTATTTT. The encoded protein is CASSPDFTDTQYF.

The chain has TRBV15 and TRBJ2-3; 11 nucleotides agree with TRBD2. The CDR3 has 16 amino acids. V trimming: 3 bases; J trimming: 3 bases; junction bases outside the gene matches: 5. Germline CDR1 and CDR2: LNHNV and YYDKDF (reference sequence). The CDR3 reads CATSRELAGVTDTQYF. The CDR3 DNA reads TGTGCCACCAGCAGGGAACTAGCGGGAGTAACAGATACGCAGTATTTT. Full variable domain (missing parts from reference TRBV15 and TRBJ2-3): DAMVIQNPRYQVTQFGKPVTLSCSQTLNHNVMYWYQQKSSQAPKLLFHYYDKDFNNEADTPDNFQSRRPNTSFCFLDIRSPGLGDTAMYLCATSRELAGVTDTQYFGPGTRLTVL.

The CDR3 spells CASSLSTGFTGELFF. The CDR3, as DNA: TGTGCCAGCAGCTTGTCCACAGGGTTCACCGGGGAGCTGTTTTTT. The rearrangement joins TRBV11-2 to TRBJ2-2; tentatively, D is TRBD1 (6 bases). The CDR3 spans 15 residues. CDR1 and CDR2 (germline): SGHAT, FQNNGV. The germline V and J ends were trimmed by 3 bases and 4 bases, with 12 bases remaining between them.

The J gene is TRBJ2-1, the V gene TRBV3-1 (or the pseudogene TRBV3-2); 12 bases map to TRBD2. The CDR3 extends over 18 amino acids. J was trimmed by 6 bases and V by 0 bases; bases with no gene match: 9. Germline V lookup: CDR1 LGHDT, CDR2 YNNKEL (reference sequence). CDR3 sequence: CASSQEWTSGVPGNEQFF. CDR3 bases: TGTGCCAGCAGCCAAGAGTGGACTAGCGGGGTACCGGGCAATGAGCAGTTCTTC.

The V call is TRBV5-1, the J call TRBJ1-2; D is ambiguous. Germline V lookup: CDR1 SGHRS, CDR2 YFSETQ. Trimming shortened V by 0 bases and J by 1 base, and 10 bases separated the two germline ends. The CDR3 covers 15 residues. This chain's CDR3 is CASSLAYRLNYGYTF. The CDR3 bases are TGCGCCAGCAGCTTGGCCTACCGACTTAACTATGGCTACACCTTC.

The V call is TRBV7-2, the J call TRBJ1-1; D gene unclear. The CDR3 length is 13 residues. Deletions cut 0 bases from V and 3 bases from J, with 5 bases between. The germline gives CDR1 SGHTA, CDR2 FQGNSA. The CDR3 sequence: CASSLALDTEAFF. For the CDR3, the DNA is TGTGCCAGCAGCTTAGCGCTAGACACTGAAGCTTTCTTT.

The CDR3 sequence is CATSDSRLAGSSYNEQFF. The DNA for the CDR3 is TGTGCCACCAGTGATTCGAGACTAGCGGGGAGCTCCTACAATGAGCAGTTCTTC. V usage is TRBV24-1 and J usage is TRBJ2-1; 11 bases align to TRBD2. The germline V gene encodes CDR1 KGHDR and CDR2 SFDVKD. The CDR3 is 18 residues long. V was clipped by 2 bases and J by 0 bases; unmatched bases: 5.